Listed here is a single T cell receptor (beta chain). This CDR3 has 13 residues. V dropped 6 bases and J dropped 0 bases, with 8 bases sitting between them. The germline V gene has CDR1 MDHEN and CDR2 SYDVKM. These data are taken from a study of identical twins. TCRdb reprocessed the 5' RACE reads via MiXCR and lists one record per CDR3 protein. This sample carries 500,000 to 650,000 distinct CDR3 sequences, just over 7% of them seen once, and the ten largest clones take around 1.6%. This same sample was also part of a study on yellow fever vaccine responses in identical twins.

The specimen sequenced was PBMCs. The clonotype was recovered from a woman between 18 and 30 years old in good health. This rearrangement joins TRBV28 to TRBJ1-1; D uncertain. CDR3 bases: TGTGCCAGCAGACCCAGCCTGAACACTGAAGCTTTCTTT. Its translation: CASRPSLNTEAFF.